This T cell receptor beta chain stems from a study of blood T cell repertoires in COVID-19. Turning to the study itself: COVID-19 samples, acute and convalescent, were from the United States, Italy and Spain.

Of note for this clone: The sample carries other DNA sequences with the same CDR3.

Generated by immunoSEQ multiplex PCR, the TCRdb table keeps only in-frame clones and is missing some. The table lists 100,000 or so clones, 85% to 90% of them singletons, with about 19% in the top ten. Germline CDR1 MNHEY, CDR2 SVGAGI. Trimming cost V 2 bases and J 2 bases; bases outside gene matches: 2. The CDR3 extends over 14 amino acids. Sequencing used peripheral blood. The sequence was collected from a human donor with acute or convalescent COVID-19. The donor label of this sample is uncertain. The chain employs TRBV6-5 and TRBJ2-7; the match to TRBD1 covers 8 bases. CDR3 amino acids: CASSYGTGTYEQYF. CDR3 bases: TGTGCCAGCAGTTACGGGACAGGTACCTACGAGCAGTACTTC.